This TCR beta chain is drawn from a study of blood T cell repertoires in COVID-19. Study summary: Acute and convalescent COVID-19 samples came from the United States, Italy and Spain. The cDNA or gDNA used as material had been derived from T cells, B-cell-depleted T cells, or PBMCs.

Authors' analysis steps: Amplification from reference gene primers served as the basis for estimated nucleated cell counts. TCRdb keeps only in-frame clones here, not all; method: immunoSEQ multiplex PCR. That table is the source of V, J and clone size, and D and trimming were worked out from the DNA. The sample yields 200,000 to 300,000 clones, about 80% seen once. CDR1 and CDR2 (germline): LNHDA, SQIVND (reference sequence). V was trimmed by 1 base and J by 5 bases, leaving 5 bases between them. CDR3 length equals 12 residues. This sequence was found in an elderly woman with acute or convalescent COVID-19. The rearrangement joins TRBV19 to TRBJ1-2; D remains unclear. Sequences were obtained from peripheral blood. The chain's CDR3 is CASSIGRYGYTF. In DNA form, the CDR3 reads TGTGCCAGTAGTATAGGGCGGTATGGCTACACCTTC.